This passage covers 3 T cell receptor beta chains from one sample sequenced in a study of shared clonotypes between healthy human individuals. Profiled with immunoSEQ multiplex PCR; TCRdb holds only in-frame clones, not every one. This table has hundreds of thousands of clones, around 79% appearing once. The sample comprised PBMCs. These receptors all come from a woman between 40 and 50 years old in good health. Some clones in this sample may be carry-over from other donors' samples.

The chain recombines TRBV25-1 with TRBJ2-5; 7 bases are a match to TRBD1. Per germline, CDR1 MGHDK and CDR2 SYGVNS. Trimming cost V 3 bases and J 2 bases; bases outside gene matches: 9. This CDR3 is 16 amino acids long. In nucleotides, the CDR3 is TGTGCCAGCAGTGATGGGACAGTCCCCCATCAAGAGACCCAGTACTTC. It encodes CASSDGTVPHQETQYF.

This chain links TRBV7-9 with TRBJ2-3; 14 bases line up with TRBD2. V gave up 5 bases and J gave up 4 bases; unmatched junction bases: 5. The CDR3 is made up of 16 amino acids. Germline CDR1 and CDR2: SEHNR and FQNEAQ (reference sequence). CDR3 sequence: CASSLGTSGSSDTQYF. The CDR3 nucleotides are TGTGCCAGCAGCCTTGGGACTAGCGGGAGCTCAGATACGCAGTATTTT.

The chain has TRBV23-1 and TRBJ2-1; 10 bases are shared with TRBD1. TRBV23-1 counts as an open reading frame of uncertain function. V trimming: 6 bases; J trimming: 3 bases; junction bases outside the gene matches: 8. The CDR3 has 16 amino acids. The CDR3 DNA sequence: TGCGCCAGCAGACGACCAGACAGGGGGCTCTACAATGAGCAGTTCTTC. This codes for CASRRPDRGLYNEQFF.